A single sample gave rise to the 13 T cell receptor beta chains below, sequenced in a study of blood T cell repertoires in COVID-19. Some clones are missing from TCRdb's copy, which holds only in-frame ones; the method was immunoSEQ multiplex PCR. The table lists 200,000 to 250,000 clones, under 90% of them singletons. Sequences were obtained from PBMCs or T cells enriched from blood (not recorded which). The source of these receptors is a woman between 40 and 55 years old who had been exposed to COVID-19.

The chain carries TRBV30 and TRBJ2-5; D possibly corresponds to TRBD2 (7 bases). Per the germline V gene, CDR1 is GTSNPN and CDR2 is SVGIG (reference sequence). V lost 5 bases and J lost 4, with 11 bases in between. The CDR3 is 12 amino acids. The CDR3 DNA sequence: TGTGCCTGGGGGGGGGCCTCAGAGACCCAGTACTTC. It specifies CAWGGASETQYF.

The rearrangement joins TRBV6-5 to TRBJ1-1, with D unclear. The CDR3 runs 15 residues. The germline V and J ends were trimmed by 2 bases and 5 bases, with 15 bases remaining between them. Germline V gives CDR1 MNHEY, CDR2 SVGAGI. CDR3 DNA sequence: TGTGCCAGCAGTTACGGTCGGGGTTTTCGGACTGAAGCTTTCTTT. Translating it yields CASSYGRGFRTEAFF.

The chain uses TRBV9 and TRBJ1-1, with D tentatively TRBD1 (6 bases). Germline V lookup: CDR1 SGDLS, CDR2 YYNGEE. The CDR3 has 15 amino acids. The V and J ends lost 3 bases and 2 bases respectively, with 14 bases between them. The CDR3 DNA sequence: TGTGCCAGCAGCGCCCCGACAGGCCTTAACACTGAAGCTTTCTTT. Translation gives CASSAPTGLNTEAFF.

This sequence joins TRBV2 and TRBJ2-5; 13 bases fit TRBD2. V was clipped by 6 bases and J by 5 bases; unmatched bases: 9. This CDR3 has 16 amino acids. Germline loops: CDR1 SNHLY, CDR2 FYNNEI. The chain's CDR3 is CASRETSGGSGETQYF. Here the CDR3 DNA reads TGTGCCAGCAGGGAGACTAGCGGGGGGTCGGGGGAGACCCAGTACTTC.

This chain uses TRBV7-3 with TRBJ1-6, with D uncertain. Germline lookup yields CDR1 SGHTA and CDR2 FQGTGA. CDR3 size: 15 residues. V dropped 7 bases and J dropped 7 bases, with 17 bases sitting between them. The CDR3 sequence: CASTPSHSENSPLHF. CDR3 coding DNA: TGTGCCAGCACCCCGAGCCATTCGGAGAATTCACCCCTCCACTTT.

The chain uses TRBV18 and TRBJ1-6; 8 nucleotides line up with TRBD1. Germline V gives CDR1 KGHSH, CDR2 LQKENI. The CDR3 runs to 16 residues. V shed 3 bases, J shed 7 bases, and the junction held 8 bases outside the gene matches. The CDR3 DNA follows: TGTGCCAGCTCACCCACAGGGGGTGGCCCAAATTCACCCCTCCACTTT. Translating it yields CASSPTGGGPNSPLHF.

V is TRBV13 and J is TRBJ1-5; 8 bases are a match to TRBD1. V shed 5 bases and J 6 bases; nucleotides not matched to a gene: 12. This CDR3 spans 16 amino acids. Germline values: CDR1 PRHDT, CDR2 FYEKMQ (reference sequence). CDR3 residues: CASSPRRQGSPQPQHF. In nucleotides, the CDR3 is TGTGCCAGCAGCCCAAGACGACAGGGGTCCCCTCAGCCCCAGCATTTT.

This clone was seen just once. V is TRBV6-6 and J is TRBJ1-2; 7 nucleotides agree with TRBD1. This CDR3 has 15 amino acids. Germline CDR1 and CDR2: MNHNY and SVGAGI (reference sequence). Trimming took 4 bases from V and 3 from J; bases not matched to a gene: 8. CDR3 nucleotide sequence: TGTGCCAGCAGTTCCGAGACAGGGATATACTATGGCTACACCTTC. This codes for CASSSETGIYYGYTF.

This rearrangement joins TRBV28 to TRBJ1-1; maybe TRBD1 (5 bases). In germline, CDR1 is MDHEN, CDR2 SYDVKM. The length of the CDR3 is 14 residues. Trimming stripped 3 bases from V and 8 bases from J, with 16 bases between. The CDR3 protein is CASSLSRGSWEAFF. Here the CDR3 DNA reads TGTGCCAGCAGTTTGTCCCGGGGGAGCTGGGAAGCTTTCTTT.

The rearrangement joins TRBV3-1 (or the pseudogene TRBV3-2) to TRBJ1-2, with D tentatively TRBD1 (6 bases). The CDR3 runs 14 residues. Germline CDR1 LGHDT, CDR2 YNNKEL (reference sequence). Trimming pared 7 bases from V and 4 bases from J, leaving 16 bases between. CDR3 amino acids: CASTTEGVAYGYTF. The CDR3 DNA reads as TGTGCCAGCACCACAGAGGGGGTGGCCTATGGCTACACCTTC.

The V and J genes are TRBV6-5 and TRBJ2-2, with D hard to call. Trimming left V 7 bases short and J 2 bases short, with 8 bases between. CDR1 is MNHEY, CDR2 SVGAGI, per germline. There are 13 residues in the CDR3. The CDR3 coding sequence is TGTGCCAGCAAGGCGGTTAACACCGGGGAGCTGTTTTTT. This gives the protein CASKAVNTGELFF.

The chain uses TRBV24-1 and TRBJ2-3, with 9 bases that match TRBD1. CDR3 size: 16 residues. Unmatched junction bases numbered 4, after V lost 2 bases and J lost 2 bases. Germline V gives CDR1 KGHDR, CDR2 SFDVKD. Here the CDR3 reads CATSDWTGANTDTQYF. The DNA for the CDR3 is TGTGCCACCAGTGATTGGACAGGGGCTAACACAGATACGCAGTATTTT.

The CDR3 sequence is CASSIAAGNNEQFF. CDR3 bases: TGTGCCAGTAGTATAGCCGCAGGGAACAATGAGCAGTTCTTC. The gene calls are TRBV19 and TRBJ2-1, with D maybe TRBD1 (5 bases). CDR1 is LNHDA and CDR2 is SQIVND in the germline V gene (reference sequence). This CDR3 has 14 amino acids. The germline V and J ends were trimmed by 1 base and 5 bases, with 9 bases remaining between them.